These T cell receptor beta chains were read from a single sample in a study of CD8 T cells in Susac syndrome. Each CDR3 protein gets one entry after TCRdb re-called the immunoSEQ multiplex PCR reads with MiXCR. The table shows about 180,000 distinct CDR3 sequences, with approximately 96% occurring only once. The sample consisted of CD8+ T cells from PBMCs. Receptors were obtained from a human donor with multiple sclerosis. Both conserved end residues are part of each CDR3. D genes are given only for firm matches. A row's size may be missing; if present it is once, few, many or a size class.

>NA|TRBV11-2|NA|TRBJ2-1
CASSLEWPIF
TGTGCCAGCAGCTTAGAGTGGCCGATCTTC
>NA|TRBV29-1|NA|TRBJ2-1
CSDNNEQFF
TGCAGTGACAACAATGAGCAGTTCTTC
>NA|TRBV30|once|TRBJ2-7
CAWVSEGVPYEQYF
TGTGCCTGGGTCTCTGAGGGAGTCCCCTACGAGCAGTACTTC
>NA|TRBV2|NA|TRBJ2-7
CASLGEHEQYF
TGTGCCAGTCTAGGCGAACACGAGCAGTACTTC
>TRBD2|TRBV28|NA|TRBJ2-1
CASSLGGRTDNEQFF
TGTGCCAGCAGTTTGGGCGGGAGAACGGACAATGAGCAGTTCTTC
>NA|TRBV10-3|NA|TRBJ2-1
CAISTSDGEQFF
NA
>TRBD1|TRBV29-1|NA|TRBJ1-2
CSVPFIQGNYGYTF
TGCAGCGTTCCGTTCATACAGGGGAACTATGGCTACACCTTC
>NA|TRBV29-1|NA|TRBJ2-1
CSGGRVREQFF
TGCAGCGGAGGTCGGGTACGGGAGCAGTTCTTC
>NA|TRBV7-9|NA|TRBJ2-5
CASSQRAEETQYF
TGTGCCAGCAGCCAAAGGGCCGAAGAGACCCAGTACTTC
>NA|TRBV20-1|once|TRBJ2-2
CSATDREDTGELFF
TGCAGTGCAACTGACAGGGAGGACACCGGGGAGCTGTTTTTT
>NA|TRBV20-1|NA|TRBJ2-7
CSARGAGAYEQYF
TGCAGTGCTAGGGGGGCAGGGGCCTACGAGCAGTACTTC
>NA|TRBV23-1|NA|TRBJ2-1
CASSQSSGIREQFF
TGCGCCAGCAGTCAATCTTCGGGGATCAGAGAGCAGTTCTTC
>NA|TRBV6-1|NA|TRBJ2-1
CASKDSYDEQFF
TGTGCCAGCAAAGACAGTTACGATGAGCAGTTCTTC
>NA|TRBV7-3|NA|TRBJ2-5
CSSSPSGAGGAETQYF
TGTTCCAGCAGCCCAAGCGGGGCAGGGGGAGCGGAGACCCAGTACTTC
>TRBD1|TRBV20-1|NA|TRBJ1-2
CSARTGGDGYTF
TGCAGTGCCCGGACAGGGGGGGATGGCTACACCTTC
>NA|TRBV15|NA|TRBJ2-1
CATSRGLRDSYSYNEQFF
TGTGCCACCAGCAGAGGACTAAGGGACTCCTACTCCTACAATGAGCAGTTCTTC
>TRBD1|TRBV19|NA|TRBJ1-5
CASRVRDREDSNQPQHF
TGTGCCAGTAGAGTCCGGGACAGGGAGGATAGCAATCAGCCCCAGCATTTT
>TRBD2|TRBV20-1|NA|TRBJ2-7
CSARGSWTSGRHEQYF
TGCAGTGCTAGGGGATCCTGGACTAGCGGGAGGCACGAGCAGTACTTC
>NA|TRBV27|NA|TRBJ2-1
CASSFYPQVAGYNEQFF
TGTGCCAGCAGTTTCTACCCTCAAGTTGCGGGATACAATGAGCAGTTCTTC
>TRBD1|TRBV9|NA|TRBJ1-1
CASSAGTESFFF
TGTGCCAGCAGCGCTGGGACAGAATCTTTTTTCTTT
>NA|TRBV5-4|once|TRBJ2-3
CASNLEPTDTQYF
TGTGCCAGCAACTTGGAACCGACAGATACGCAGTATTTT
>TRBD2|TRBV20-1|NA|TRBJ2-3
CSARVPSATSGRTDTQYF
TGCAGTGCTAGAGTCCCCTCGGCGACTAGCGGGAGAACAGATACGCAGTATTTT
>TRBD1|TRBV27|NA|TRBJ2-7
CASSLSMGRGYEQYF
TGTGCCAGCAGTTTATCGATGGGCAGGGGGTACGAGCAGTACTTC
>NA|TRBV29-1|NA|TRBJ2-1
CSVEFGLTRNGNEQFF
TGCAGCGTTGAATTCGGTCTAACCAGGAATGGAAATGAGCAGTTCTTC
>NA|TRBV7-9|NA|TRBJ2-3
CASSLIATDTQYF
TGTGCCAGCAGCTTAATAGCCACAGATACGCAGTATTTT
>NA|TRBV12-5|NA|TRBJ2-1
CASVDESNEQFF
TGTGCTAGTGTAGACGAGTCAAATGAGCAGTTCTTC
>NA|TRBV14|NA|TRBJ2-7
CASSQDLSYEQYF
TGTGCCAGCAGCCAAGACCTGTCCTACGAGCAGTACTTC
>TRBD1|TRBV27|NA|TRBJ2-7
CASSLPGQGIGEQYF
TGTGCCAGCAGCCTACCGGGACAGGGTATCGGCGAGCAGTACTTC
>NA|TRBV29-1|NA|TRBJ1-2
CSVSERDTGERHGYTF
TGCAGCGTTTCGGAGCGGGATACGGGGGAGAGGCATGGCTACACCTTC
>NA|TRBV6-2/TRBV6-3|NA|TRBJ2-1
CASSYWSRLEGNNEQFF
TGTGCCAGCAGTTACTGGTCGAGACTAGAAGGGAACAATGAGCAGTTCTTC
>NA|TRBV29-1|few|TRBJ2-7
CSAGPGLPYEQYF
TGCAGTGCCGGCCCCGGGCTCCCCTACGAGCAGTACTTC
>NA|TRBV7-6|NA|TRBJ2-1
CASSPRDLGGNEQFF
TGTGCCAGCAGCCCCCGGGACTTGGGGGGAAATGAGCAGTTCTTC
>TRBD2|TRBV23-1|NA|TRBJ2-3
CASSRPTSGSDTQYF
TGCGCCAGCAGTCGGCCGACTAGCGGTAGTGATACGCAGTATTTT